A single sample gave rise to the 5 T cell receptor beta chains below, sequenced in a study of Ad26.COV2.S vaccination and SARS-CoV-2 variants. Sequencing used immunoSEQ multiplex PCR; TCRdb keeps in-frame clones, though not all of them. The table has 350,000 to 600,000 clones, 89% seen once. Indicated treatment: roughly 19 received Ad26.COV2.S at low or high dose, single or two shots; roughly five received placebo; per-sample allocation not given. Vaccine and placebo recipients were sampled on day 63 after the first injection. The sequencing used peripheral blood, collected in a trial of Ad26.COV2.S vaccine versus placebo. The origin of the receptors is a person aged 18-60 years who received the Ad26.COV2.S COVID-19 vaccine or a placebo.

This clone is a singleton in its sample. The chain joins TRBV3-1 (or the pseudogene TRBV3-2) to TRBJ1-1, with TRBD1 matching 8 bases. Germline lookup yields CDR1 LGHDT and CDR2 YNNKEL (reference sequence). The CDR3 covers 13 residues. V lost 1 base and J lost 7; bases outside the gene matches: 2. CDR3 coding DNA: TGTGCCAGCAGCCAAGCTGGGACAGGTGAAGCTTTCTTT. As protein: CASSQAGTGEAFF.

The chain couples TRBV7-2 to TRBJ2-2, with D possibly being TRBD2 (6 bases). Trimming pared 1 base from V and 5 bases from J, leaving 11 bases between. Germline CDR1 SGHTA, CDR2 FQGNSA. CDR3 length: 15 residues. CDR3 nucleotides: TGTGCCAGCAGCTTAGTCGGGGGACCAACCGGGGAGCTGTTTTTT. Its protein product is CASSLVGGPTGELFF.

The chain is built from TRBV9 and TRBJ2-2, with D tentatively TRBD1 (6 bases). Trimming stripped 4 bases from V and 2 bases from J, with 15 bases between. Germline V gene lookup returns CDR1 SGDLS and CDR2 YYNGEE. This CDR3 region has 16 residues. CDR3 sequence (DNA): TGTGCCAGCAGCAGACGGGACATGACAAACACCGGGGAGCTGTTTTTT. Its translation: CASSRRDMTNTGELFF.

The chain employs TRBV6-2 or TRBV6-3 and TRBJ2-7, with a weak D call TRBD2 (6 bases). V was trimmed by 6 bases and J by 3 bases, leaving 15 bases between them. CDR1 is MNHEY and CDR2 is SVGEGT in the germline V gene. This CDR3 comprises 14 residues. In DNA form, the CDR3 reads TGTGCCAGCAGCAGGGTTGGGGGGTTCTACGAGCAGTACTTC. Amino acids: CASSRVGGFYEQYF.

This chain uses TRBV4-3 with TRBJ1-4, with 10 bases aligning to TRBD1. Losses at the gene ends were 3 bases for V and 7 bases for J; bases not matched to a gene: 2. There are 14 residues in the CDR3. Germline loops: CDR1 LGHNA, CDR2 YSLEER. CDR3 residues: CASSHGTGAEKLFF. The CDR3 region has the DNA TGCGCCAGCAGCCATGGGACAGGGGCTGAAAAACTGTTTTTT.